These T cell receptor beta chains were read from a single sample in a study of OX40 agonist ivuxolimab in advanced cancers. Produced via immunoSEQ multiplex PCR; TCRdb's table is partial and in-frame only. The top ten clones hold approximately 0.55% of a sample with under 150,000 clones, 75% to 90% of them seen once. The sample consisted of CD4+ or CD8+ T cells sorted from blood, taken in a trial of the OX40 agonist ivuxolimab. Receptor source: an adult with an advanced solid tumor such as melanoma, head and neck, liver or kidney cancer. Each CDR3 is given with its conserved first and last residue. A D gene is named only where the DNA matches it firmly. Expanded clones are given a class, and other clones once, few, many or no size at all.

d_call j_call clone_size v_call cdr3_aa cdr3_nt
TRBD1 TRBJ1-1 - TRBV19 CASRDRVNTEAFF TGTGCCAGTAGGGACAGGGTGAACACTGAAGCTTTCTTT
- TRBJ2-7 - TRBV29-1 CSVEGSSYEQYF TGCAGCGTTGAAGGCAGCTCCTACGAGCAGTACTTC
- TRBJ2-7 - TRBV15 CATSPRTFSEQYF TGTGCCACCAGTCCCAGAACATTTTCCGAGCAGTACTTC
- TRBJ1-2 - TRBV10-3 CAISESPFGGYGYTF TGTGCCATCAGTGAGTCTCCTTTTGGAGGATATGGCTACACCTTC
TRBD1 TRBJ2-1 - TRBV11-2 CASSLGQGGYNEQFF TGTGCCAGCAGCTTAGGACAGGGCGGTTACAATGAGCAGTTCTTC
- TRBJ1-6 - TRBV4-3 CASSQDLLSSYNSPLHF TGCGCCAGCAGCCAAGATCTATTGAGCTCCTATAATTCACCCCTCCACTTT
- TRBJ2-7 - TRBV5-6 CASSSLIANPYEQYF TGTGCCAGCAGCTCTTTAATAGCCAACCCCTACGAGCAGTACTTC
- TRBJ1-5 - TRBV2 CASNGGNQPQHF TGTGCCAGCAATGGGGGGAATCAGCCCCAGCATTTT
TRBD1 TRBJ1-5 - TRBV4-1 CASSQAGVRGQGNQPQHF TGCGCCAGCAGCCAAGCCGGGGTGAGGGGACAGGGGAATCAGCCCCAGCATTTT
TRBD2 TRBJ2-1 - TRBV19 CASTPQGGLAGTYNEQFF TGTGCCAGTACCCCACAGGGGGGACTAGCGGGGACTTACAATGAGCAGTTCTTC
TRBD1 TRBJ1-5 - TRBV28 CASTKGQGNQPQHF TGTGCCAGCACCAAGGGACAGGGGAATCAGCCCCAGCATTTT
- TRBJ1-2 - TRBV6-5 CASSYSQANYGYTF TGTGCCAGCAGTTACTCGCAGGCTAACTATGGCTACACCTTC
- TRBJ2-7 - TRBV6-1 CASSLDTVKEQYF TGTGCCAGCAGTTTGGACACGGTAAAAGAGCAGTACTTC
- TRBJ2-5 - TRBV5-1 CASSLGPKETQYF TGCGCCAGCAGCTTGGGCCCAAAAGAGACCCAGTACTTC
- TRBJ2-2 - TRBV9 CASSVRAANTGELFF TGTGCCAGCAGCGTCAGGGCAGCGAACACCGGGGAGCTGTTTTTT
- TRBJ2-5 - TRBV11-3 CASSLSHQETQYF TGTGCCAGCAGCTTATCACACCAAGAGACCCAGTACTTC
- TRBJ1-1 - TRBV4-2 CASSQVVDLNTEAFF TGTGCCAGCAGCCAAGTGGTGGACTTGAACACTGAAGCTTTCTTT
- TRBJ1-2 - TRBV28 CASSWTSNYGYTF TGTGCCAGCAGTTGGACTTCTAACTATGGCTACACCTTC
TRBD2 TRBJ2-5 once TRBV4-3 CASSQGRTSGGQETQYF TGCGCCAGCAGCCAAGGTCGGACTAGCGGGGGCCAAGAGACCCAGTACTTC
- TRBJ1-5 - TRBV28 CASRNTGGGQPQHF TGTGCCAGCAGGAACACAGGTGGGGGTCAGCCCCAGCATTTT
- TRBJ2-5 - TRBV11-3 CASEGKETQYF TGTGCCAGCGAAGGGAAAGAGACCCAGTACTTC
- TRBJ1-2 - TRBV4-1 CASSHSRGGGYTF TGCGCCAGCAGCCATTCAAGGGGGGGTGGCTACACCTTC
- TRBJ1-5 - TRBV7-9 CASSLARGSHQPQHF TGTGCCAGCAGCTTAGCGCGAGGGAGCCATCAGCCCCAGCATTTT
- TRBJ1-2 - TRBV18 CASSPPQRNYGYTF TGTGCCAGCTCACCACCTCAGAGAAACTATGGCTACACCTTC
- TRBJ2-5 - TRBV27 CASSLSSGLETQYF TGTGCCAGCAGTTTATCATCAGGACTCGAGACCCAGTACTTC